This is a list of T cell receptor beta chains from one sample in a study of post-analysis software for immune sequencing data. TCRdb re-derived calls from the PCR reads in MiXCR, one entry per CDR3 protein. The sample lists 600,000 to 750,000 distinct CDR3 sequences; roughly three fifths were seen once. Sequenced sample: blood. These TCRs come from a girl under 10 years old with multiple sclerosis. CDR3s include the opening cysteine and the closing phenylalanine or tryptophan. The D gene is left open where the match is weak. For some rows the clone size is stated as once, few or many, or as a class when expanded; others skip it.

J: TRBJ1-2
V: TRBV6-5
D: -
length: 13
size: medium-sized
CDR3: CASSGGFDYGYTF
DNA: TGTGCCAGCAGCGGGGGGTTTGACTATGGCTACACCTTC

J: TRBJ2-1
V: TRBV4-2
D: -
length: 16
size: few
CDR3: CASSQVGSSSYNEQFF
DNA: TGTGCCAGCAGCCAAGTAGGGTCGAGCTCCTACAATGAGCAGTTCTTC

J: TRBJ2-6
V: TRBV7-2
D: -
length: 13
size: -
CDR3: CVSSLAGANVLTF
DNA: TGTGTCAGCAGCCTTGCTGGGGCCAACGTCCTGACTTTC

J: TRBJ2-5
V: TRBV7-3
D: TRBD2
length: 15
size: few
CDR3: CASSPNPGLAETQYF
DNA: TGTGCCAGCAGCCCCAACCCGGGACTAGCGGAGACCCAGTACTTC

J: TRBJ2-1
V: TRBV20-1
D: -
length: 13
size: -
CDR3: CSARDWTGVEQFF
DNA: TGCAGTGCTAGAGATTGGACGGGGGTTGAGCAGTTCTTC

J: TRBJ2-1
V: TRBV4-1
D: -
length: 17
size: -
CDR3: CVSSQDKGSSSYNEQFF
DNA: TGCGTCAGCAGCCAAGATAAGGGCTCGAGCTCCTACAATGAGCAGTTCTTC

J: TRBJ1-4
V: TRBV20-1
D: -
length: 13
size: -
CDR3: CSARAQTNEKLFF
DNA: TGCAGTGCTAGAGCCCAAACGAATGAAAAACTGTTTTTT

J: TRBJ2-3
V: TRBV5-1
D: -
length: 17
size: -
CDR3: CASSLRSAGHSTDTQYF
DNA: TGCGCCAGCAGCTTGAGATCCGCGGGCCACAGCACAGATACGCAGTATTTT

J: TRBJ2-1
V: TRBV5-1
D: -
length: 12
size: once
CDR3: CASSLMSNEQFF
DNA: TGCGCCAGCAGCTTGATGTCCAATGAGCAGTTCTTC

J: TRBJ1-2
V: TRBV24-1
D: -
length: 15
size: -
CDR3: CATSVSGTQSYGYTF
DNA: TGTGCCACCAGTGTCTCCGGGACCCAATCCTATGGCTACACCTTC

J: TRBJ1-4
V: TRBV7-9
D: -
length: 12
size: few
CDR3: CASSFTEEKLFF
DNA: TGTGCCAGCAGCTTTACTGAGGAAAAACTGTTTTTT

J: TRBJ2-1
V: TRBV7-7
D: -
length: 14
size: -
CDR3: CASSLNWHYNEQFF
DNA: TGTGCTAGCAGCTTGAACTGGCACTACAATGAGCAGTTCTTC

J: TRBJ2-7
V: TRBV28
D: -
length: 14
size: -
CDR3: CASSLPDGYYEQYF
DNA: TGTGCCAGCAGCCTGCCGGACGGTTACTACGAGCAGTACTTC

J: TRBJ2-7
V: TRBV12-3/TRBV12-4
D: -
length: 14
size: -
CDR3: CASSFGDGSYEQYF
DNA: TGTGCCAGCAGTTTCGGGGACGGCTCCTACGAGCAGTACTTC

J: TRBJ2-5
V: TRBV4-2
D: TRBD2
length: 16
size: -
CDR3: CASTRKERGVQETQYF
DNA: TGTGCCAGCACCCGTAAGGAGCGGGGGGTCCAAGAGACCCAGTACTTC

J: TRBJ2-6
V: TRBV20-1
D: TRBD2
length: 14
size: once
CDR3: CSALGGAGANVLTF
DNA: TGCAGTGCTCTGGGGGGGGCTGGGGCCAACGTCCTGACTTTC

J: TRBJ2-1
V: TRBV7-2
D: -
length: 12
size: few
CDR3: CASSGQNNEQFF
DNA: TGTGCCAGCAGTGGGCAAAACAATGAGCAGTTCTTC

J: TRBJ1-2
V: TRBV28
D: TRBD1
length: 15
size: -
CDR3: CASSLPLTGIYGYTF
DNA: TGTGCCAGCAGTTTACCCCTGACAGGGATCTATGGCTACACCTTC

J: TRBJ1-2
V: TRBV20-1
D: TRBD1
length: 13
size: -
CDR3: CSASQGAAISYTF
DNA: TGCAGTGCTTCACAGGGGGCGGCTATAAGCTACACCTTC

J: TRBJ2-1
V: TRBV7-9
D: TRBD2
length: 16
size: -
CDR3: CASSPRTSDTYNEQFF
DNA: TGTGCCAGCAGCCCACGGACTAGCGATACCTACAATGAGCAGTTCTTC

J: TRBJ1-2
V: TRBV29-1
D: -
length: 11
size: few
CDR3: CSVVGAYGYTF
DNA: TGCAGCGTTGTGGGAGCCTATGGCTACACCTTC

J: TRBJ2-7
V: TRBV5-5
D: -
length: 13
size: -
CDR3: CASGGRAGYEQYF
DNA: TGTGCCAGCGGGGGACGAGCGGGCTACGAGCAGTACTTC

J: TRBJ2-7
V: TRBV12-3/TRBV12-4
D: -
length: 13
size: few
CDR3: CASSRAISYEQYF
DNA: TGTGCCAGCAGTCGGGCTATCTCCTACGAGCAGTACTTC

J: TRBJ2-3
V: TRBV20-1
D: -
length: 11
size: -
CDR3: CSASRSDTQYF
DNA: TGCAGTGCTAGTCGGTCAGATACGCAGTATTTT

J: TRBJ1-2
V: TRBV24-1
D: TRBD1
length: 13
size: -
CDR3: CATSAYDRGGYTF
DNA: TGTGCCACCAGTGCCTACGACAGGGGTGGCTACACCTTC

J: TRBJ2-1
V: TRBV3-1
D: -
length: 13
size: -
CDR3: CASSQAAQNEQFF
DNA: TGTGCCAGCAGCCAAGCAGCTCAAAATGAGCAGTTCTTC